These 25 T cell receptor beta chains came from one sample sequenced in a study of T cell changes during pregnancy in multiple sclerosis. Data came from immunoSEQ multiplex PCR; TCRdb stores just in-frame clones and leaves some out. The sample records 99,000 or so clones, about 93% being singletons. The material was peripheral blood, obtained after pregnancy. These receptors were taken from a female donor with multiple sclerosis, enrolled in a pregnancy study.

The chain uses TRBV5-1 and TRBJ2-3; 7 bases agree with TRBD1. CDR1 is SGHRS and CDR2 is YFSETQ in the germline V gene. The CDR3 spans 20 residues. The junction had 16 bases not matched to a gene; V was cut back by 0 bases and J by 0 bases. This CDR3 is CASSLAAGGVRISSTDTQYF. The CDR3 coding sequence is TGCGCCAGCAGCTTGGCGGCAGGGGGAGTCCGTATCTCTAGCACAGATACGCAGTATTTT. The whole variable domain, filled in from reference TRBV5-1 and TRBJ2-3, reads KAGVTQTPRYLIKTRGQQVTLSCSPISGHRSVSWYQQTPGQGLQFLFEYFSETQRNKGNFPGRFSGRQFSNSRSEMNVSTLELGDSALYLCASSLAAGGVRISSTDTQYFGPGTRLTVL.

CDR3 nucleotide sequence: TGTGCCACCAAAGGGGTATATGAGCAGTTCTTC. Its protein product is CATKGVYEQFF. The chain recombines TRBV15 with TRBJ2-1, with D perhaps matching TRBD1 (5 bases). CDR1 and CDR2 from the germline V gene are LNHNV and YYDKDF (reference sequence). This CDR3 has 11 amino acids. The germline V and J ends were trimmed by 7 bases and 8 bases, with 9 bases remaining between them.

The chain uses TRBV19 and TRBJ2-7; 7 positions agree with TRBD1. The V gene end was trimmed by 7 bases and the J gene end by 6 bases; junction bases not matched to a gene: 9. CDR3 length equals 13 residues. Germline CDR1 and CDR2: LNHDA and SQIVND (reference sequence). CDR3 DNA: TGTGCCAGTAAACGTACAGGGGTGGGCGAGCAGTACTTC. It encodes CASKRTGVGEQYF.

V usage is TRBV9 and J usage is TRBJ2-5, with 8 bases aligning to TRBD2. Germline trimming cut 4 bases from V and 3 bases from J; bases unmatched to any gene: 8. The germline gives CDR1 SGDLS, CDR2 YYNGEE. CDR3 length: 15 amino acids. CDR3 nucleotide sequence: TGTGCCAGCAGCACCACGGGGACTAGAAAAGAGACCCAGTACTTC. Encoded protein: CASSTTGTRKETQYF.

V usage is TRBV14 and J usage is TRBJ2-7; the D gene is possibly TRBD2 (5 bases). CDR3 length: 15 amino acids. The ends were cut back, 1 base at V and 3 bases at J, with 13 bases in the middle. Germline V gene sequence: CDR1 SGHDN, CDR2 FVKESK. The CDR3 sequence is CASSQGGGRGYEQYF. For the CDR3, the DNA is TGTGCCAGCAGCCAAGGTGGCGGCCGGGGCTACGAGCAGTACTTC.

This clone was recorded once. The chain couples TRBV11-1 to TRBJ2-7, with unresolved D. This CDR3 comprises 14 residues. With 1 base removed from V and 0 bases from J, the gap between germline ends came to 7 bases. Germline V gives CDR1 SGHAT, CDR2 FQDESV (reference sequence). In DNA, the CDR3 is TGTGCCAGCAGCTTAGTTCTAAGCTCCTACGAGCAGTACTTC. Its translation is CASSLVLSSYEQYF. Using reference TRBV11-1 and TRBJ2-7 for the parts outside the CDR3, the full variable domain is EAEVAQSPRYKITEKSQAVAFWCDPISGHATLYWYRQILGQGPELLVQFQDESVVDDSQLPKDRFSAERLKGVDSTLKIQPAELGDSAMYLCASSLVLSSYEQYFGPGTRLTVT.

The gene calls are TRBV15 and TRBJ1-2; D might be TRBD1 (6 bases). Germline CDR1 and CDR2: LNHNV and YYDKDF (reference sequence). The CDR3 totals 15 residues. The V gene lost 0 bases and the J gene lost 0 bases, with 8 bases spanning the gap. The CDR3 DNA reads TGTGCCACCAGCAGAGAAGGGGGAGCTAACTATGGCTACACCTTC. It is translated as CATSREGGANYGYTF.

The CDR3 sequence is CASSPATVHGELFF. CDR3 bases: TGTGCCAGCAGCCCCGCTACAGTCCACGGGGAGCTGTTTTTT. The chain has TRBV7-9 and TRBJ2-2; D is undetermined. Trimming took off 5 bases at V and 7 bases at J, with 14 bases between the two ends. The CDR3 extends over 14 amino acids. Germline CDR1 reads SEHNR; CDR2 reads FQNEAQ (reference sequence).

For the CDR3, the DNA is TGCGCCAGCATGAAGCAGGGGAAGAACTCCTACGAGCAGTACTTC. It specifies CASMKQGKNSYEQYF. J is TRBJ2-7 and V is TRBV5-1, with D perhaps matching TRBD1 (6 bases). The CDR3 has 15 residues. Trimming took 6 bases from V and 0 from J, leaving 16 bases between them. In germline, CDR1 is SGHRS, CDR2 YFSETQ.

This clone has more than one count but fewer than ten. The J gene is TRBJ2-7, the V gene TRBV7-6; TRBD2 matches 9 bases. The CDR3 is 15 residues long. V was clipped by 2 bases and J by 6 bases; unmatched bases: 8. Germline loops: CDR1 SGHVS, CDR2 FNYEAQ. The CDR3 protein is CASSLYAGGPSEQYF. The CDR3 coding sequence is TGTGCCAGCAGCTTATACGCGGGAGGGCCCTCCGAGCAGTACTTC.

This clone has a single count. The chain employs TRBV12-5 and TRBJ1-4, with a tentative D call TRBD1 (5 bases). Trimming removed 7 bases at V and 7 bases at J, with 16 bases between. The length of the CDR3 is 14 residues. Germline values: CDR1 LGHNT, CDR2 FRNRAP. The CDR3 protein is CASALGTEGEKLFF. DNA of the CDR3: TGTGCTAGTGCCCTTGGGACGGAGGGTGAAAAACTGTTTTTT.

The rearrangement uses TRBV27 and TRBJ2-3; TRBD2 aligns across 10 bases. Germline CDR1 reads MNHEY; CDR2 reads SMNVEV (reference sequence). This CDR3 spans 15 amino acids. The trim removed 7 bases at V and 2 bases at J, leaving 6 bases unmatched. The CDR3 coding sequence is TGTGCCAGCACCACGACTAGCGGGTACACAGATACGCAGTATTTT. Protein product: CASTTTSGYTDTQYF.

This clone has only a few counts. The rearrangement joins TRBV2 to TRBJ2-7; 8 nucleotides line up with TRBD1. The germline V gene has CDR1 SNHLY and CDR2 FYNNEI. V shed 10 bases and J 5 bases; nucleotides not matched to a gene: 13. There are 14 residues in the CDR3. Here the CDR3 DNA reads TGTGCCACCGTCCCTCGGACAGGGTACCACGAGCAGTACTTC. It yields the protein CATVPRTGYHEQYF.

V is TRBV4-1 and J is TRBJ2-7, with 9 bases that match TRBD1. CDR1 and CDR2 from the germline V gene are MGHRA and YSYEKL. The length of the CDR3 is 16 residues. V dropped 0 bases and J dropped 4; count of bases not matched to a gene: 7. The CDR3 sequence: CASSQDLGQGGYEQYF. CDR3 nucleotide sequence: TGCGCCAGCAGCCAAGATTTGGGACAGGGTGGATACGAGCAGTACTTC.

This rearrangement joins TRBV6-1 to TRBJ1-4, with 8 positions matching TRBD1. This CDR3 comprises 18 residues. Germline V gene sequence: CDR1 MNHNS, CDR2 SASEGT. The V gene end was trimmed by 2 bases and the J gene end by 8 bases; junction bases not matched to a gene: 16. Here the CDR3 DNA reads TGTGCCAGCAGTGAATCCCATCCAGGGGGCCTAGTTGAAGAAAAACTGTTTTTT. It specifies CASSESHPGGLVEEKLFF.

The chain has TRBV4-1 and TRBJ2-2, with a weak D call TRBD2 (5 bases). Per germline, CDR1 MGHRA and CDR2 YSYEKL. CDR3 length: 17 amino acids. Trimming removed 0 bases from V and 3 bases from J, with 14 bases in between. The CDR3 loop reads CASSQEAARGYTGELFF. The DNA for the CDR3 is TGCGCCAGCAGCCAAGAGGCGGCCCGGGGATACACCGGGGAGCTGTTTTTT.

The V and J genes are TRBV10-2 and TRBJ2-1; 11 nucleotides align to TRBD2. This CDR3 comprises 11 residues. Germline CDR1 and CDR2: WSHSY and SAAADI. V gave up 9 bases and J gave up 9 bases; unmatched junction bases: 1. The CDR3 nucleotides are TGCGCCAGTAGCGGGGGGGTTGAGCAGTTCTTC. As protein: CASSGGVEQFF.

The chain recombines TRBV5-1 with TRBJ2-7; 7 bases fit TRBD2. There are 17 residues in the CDR3. Looked up from germline, CDR1 is SGHRS and CDR2 is YFSETQ. After removal of 2 bases from V and 2 bases from J, the junction contained 13 bases not matched to a gene. CDR3 bases: TGCGCCAGCAGCTTTGGGGTGAGGGCCGGGGGGACCTACGAGCAGTACTTC. Protein: CASSFGVRAGGTYEQYF.

This clone occurred once. The chain is built from TRBV28 and TRBJ2-3; 7 nucleotides match TRBD1. The germline V gene encodes CDR1 MDHEN and CDR2 SYDVKM. Trimming at V came to 3 bases and at J to 1 base, leaving 4 bases not matched to a gene. The CDR3 has 15 amino acids. CDR3 sequence: CASSFSGTGTDTQYF. The DNA of the CDR3 is TGTGCCAGCAGTTTCTCCGGGACAGGCACAGATACGCAGTATTTT. Full variable domain (missing parts from reference TRBV28 and TRBJ2-3): DVKVTQSSRYLVKRTGEKVFLECVQDMDHENMFWYRQDPGLGLRLIYFSYDVKMKEKGDIPEGYSVSREKKERFSLILESASTNQTSMYLCASSFSGTGTDTQYFGPGTRLTVL.

CDR3 amino acids: CASSFSAGNYEQYF. The DNA of the CDR3 is TGTGCCAGCAGCTTTAGCGCGGGGAACTACGAGCAGTACTTC. The V gene is TRBV5-4, the J gene TRBJ2-7, with a possible D match to TRBD2 (6 bases). V was cut by 2 bases and J by 3 bases, with 12 bases left in between. CDR1 is SGHNT, CDR2 YYREEE, per germline (reference sequence). The CDR3 consists of 14 residues.

This chain connects TRBV10-1 to TRBJ2-1; 9 nucleotides align to TRBD1. The CDR3 runs 15 residues. CDR1 WNHNN and CDR2 SYGVQD come from the germline V gene (reference sequence). J lost 5 bases, V lost 4 bases, and 6 bases had no gene match. The DNA of the CDR3 is TGCGCCAGCAGTGTGGGACAGGGTGGGCACAATGAGCAGTTCTTC. Its translation is CASSVGQGGHNEQFF.

The chain links TRBV29-1 to TRBJ2-5; maybe TRBD2 (5 bases). The CDR3 extends over 9 amino acids. V was shortened by 7 bases and J by 5 bases, with 5 bases between the two germline ends. Germline assignment: CDR1 SQVTM and CDR2 ANQGSEA. CDR3 in DNA: TGCAGCGGAGGGGAGACCCAGTACTTC. It yields the protein CSGGETQYF. Supplemented by reference TRBV29-1 and TRBJ2-5, the full variable domain reads SAVISQKPSRDICQRGTSLTIQCQVDSQVTMMFWYRQQPGQSLTLIATANQGSEATYESGFVIDKFPISRPNLTFSTLTVSNMSPEDSSIYLCSGGETQYFGPGTRLLVL.

V is TRBV5-1 and J is TRBJ1-5; 9 bases are shared with TRBD1. The CDR3 is 15 residues long. J lost 2 bases, V lost 0 bases, and 0 bases had no gene match. From germline, CDR1 is SGHRS and CDR2 YFSETQ. CDR3 nucleotide sequence: TGCGCCAGCAGCTTGGGGGACAGGGGCAATCAGCCCCAGCATTTT. It specifies CASSLGDRGNQPQHF.

Note on this clone: One end of the junction varies from germline; a read error may be responsible. V gene TRBV5-1 combines with J gene TRBJ2-3, with D possibly being TRBD2 (6 bases). The CDR3 runs 11 residues. Germline V gene data show CDR1 as SGHRS and CDR2 as YFSETQ. Here the CDR3 reads CASSRDRELVF. In nucleotides, the CDR3 is TGCGCCAGCAGCCGGGACCGGGAGCTAGTGTTT. Full variable domain (remainder filled in from reference TRBV5-1 and TRBJ2-3): KAGVTQTPRYLIKTRGQQVTLSCSPISGHRSVSWYQQTPGQGLQFLFEYFSETQRNKGNFPGRFSGRQFSNSRSEMNVSTLELGDSALYLCASSRDRELVFGPGTRLTVL.

V and J are TRBV6-1 and TRBJ2-3, with 7 bases identical to TRBD1. In germline, CDR1 is MNHNS, CDR2 SASEGT. CDR3 length: 13 amino acids. V shed 5 bases and J 6 bases; nucleotides not matched to a gene: 5. The CDR3 DNA is TGTGCCAGCAGTAGGGGGCCGGGGGATACGCAGTATTTT. It translates to CASSRGPGDTQYF.